This T cell receptor beta chain came from a study of T cell repertoires in cytomegalovirus infection. Study background: Both CMV infection and a matching HLA type were indicated by public TCR beta signatures. General study findings and limits: The ex vivo response was dominated by HLA-C-restricted CMV-specific TCR beta clonotypes. Pooled public TCR beta family frequency picked out CMV carriers with the relevant HLA.

TCRdb reprocessed the reads with MiXCR, giving one entry per CDR3 protein. Found here are approximately 500,000 distinct CDR3 sequences, 16% of them singletons; the top ten hold about 24%. Germline V CDR1 and CDR2: MGHRA, YSYEKL. With 4 bases removed from V and 0 bases from J, the gap between germline ends came to 6 bases. This CDR3 region has 14 residues. This clonotype was detected many times. Its antigen is as yet unknown. Sequencing used CD8+ T cells from PBMCs. The source of this sequence is a human donor in good health (CMV status not recorded). Some clones in this sample may be carry-over from other donors' samples. This rearrangement joins TRBV4-1 to TRBJ2-2; tentative D call: TRBD1 (5 bases). The CDR3 here is CASSRTPNTGELFF. CDR3 bases: TGCGCCAGCAGCCGGACACCGAACACCGGGGAGCTGTTTTTT.